These 8 T cell receptor beta chains were sequenced from one sample in a study of early stage breast cancer tumors. Measured with immunoSEQ multiplex PCR; TCRdb has only the in-frame clones, and not every one. The table records roughly 4,700 clones, roughly 60% of them present only once. Sequenced sample: breast tumor tissue. These receptors all stem from a person between 50 and 60 years old with breast cancer.

CDR3: CASSLGVGGTSTDTQYF. The CDR3 nucleotides read TGTGCCAGCAGCTTAGGCGTCGGGGGAACTAGCACAGATACGCAGTATTTT. The gene calls are TRBV11-2 and TRBJ2-3, with D possibly TRBD2 on 6 matching bases. Trimming took off 1 base at V and 0 bases at J, with 14 bases between the two ends. In germline, CDR1 is SGHAT, CDR2 FQNNGV. The CDR3 is 17 residues long.

The chain recombines TRBV19 with TRBJ1-2; D gene unclear. With 3 bases removed from V and 2 bases from J, the gap between germline ends came to 16 bases. The CDR3 has 16 amino acids. Germline CDR1 LNHDA, CDR2 SQIVND (reference sequence). The CDR3 region is CASSIFAWTVNYGYTF. As DNA, the CDR3 is TGTGCCAGTAGTATTTTCGCTTGGACGGTGAACTATGGCTACACCTTC.

The chain employs TRBV10-1 and TRBJ1-1; 8 bases are shared with TRBD1. From germline, CDR1 is WNHNN and CDR2 SYGVQD (reference sequence). With V trimmed by 7 bases and J by 2 bases, 3 bases remained unmatched. The CDR3 spans 13 residues. In DNA form, the CDR3 reads TGCGCCAGCATGACAGGGGACAACACTGAAGCTTTCTTT. This gives the protein CASMTGDNTEAFF.

V usage is TRBV4-1 and J usage is TRBJ2-1; TRBD2 agrees at 9 bases. The germline CDR1 and CDR2 sequences are MGHRA and YSYEKL. This CDR3 has 18 residues. J was trimmed by 4 bases and V by 2 bases; bases with no gene match: 12. Here the CDR3 DNA reads TGCGCCAGCAGCCAAAGCGCACTGGGACTAGCAGCTTACAATGAGCAGTTCTTC. This codes for CASSQSALGLAAYNEQFF.

This clone was observed a handful of times. CDR3: CASSNTGLEQPQHF. CDR3 coding DNA: TGTGCCAGCAGCAACACAGGCCTCGAGCAGCCCCAGCATTTT. The chain couples TRBV5-5 to TRBJ1-5; TRBD1 might be the D (5 bases). Germline V gene sequence: CDR1 SGHKS, CDR2 YYEKEE (reference sequence). The CDR3 runs 14 residues. V gave up 4 bases and J gave up 7 bases, with 15 bases separating them.

This sequence joins TRBV9 and TRBJ2-1, with 14 bases identical to TRBD2. The CDR3 is 14 residues long. Germline assignment: CDR1 SGDLS and CDR2 YYNGEE. J gave up 12 bases and V 2 bases, and 4 bases lay outside the gene matches. In DNA form, the CDR3 reads TGTGCCAGCAGCGTCGGGACTAGCGGGAGAGGGCAGTTCTTC. The encoded protein is CASSVGTSGRGQFF. Full variable domain (outside the CDR3, taken from reference TRBV9 and TRBJ2-1): DSGVTQTPKHLITATGQRVTLRCSPRSGDLSVYWYQQSLDQGLQFLIQYYNGEERAKGNILERFSAQQFPDLHSELNLSSLELGDSALYFCASSVGTSGRGQFFGPGTRLTVL.

The CDR3 is CASSLSGTGGSGANVLTF. DNA for the CDR3: TGTGCCAGCAGCCTATCTGGGACAGGGGGCTCTGGGGCCAACGTCCTGACTTTC. The V call is TRBV4-2, the J call TRBJ2-6; 11 nucleotides match TRBD1. CDR3 length: 18 residues. The V gene end was trimmed by 4 bases and the J gene end by 0 bases; junction bases not matched to a gene: 5. In germline, CDR1 is LGHNA, CDR2 YNFKEQ.

The gene calls are TRBV30 and TRBJ2-1; TRBD2 aligns across 9 bases. The germline gives CDR1 GTSNPN, CDR2 SVGIG (reference sequence). J was trimmed by 2 bases and V by 4 bases; bases with no gene match: 3. This CDR3 comprises 14 residues. The CDR3 protein is CAWTSGATYNEQFF. The CDR3 bases are TGTGCCTGGACTAGCGGGGCTACCTACAATGAGCAGTTCTTC.